This passage covers 17 T cell receptor beta chains from one sample sequenced in a study of beta chain features in type 1 diabetes (dated by TCRdb to the late 2010s). The paper's findings and limits, for the study overall: In all four CD4+ subsets, TCRB CDR3 length was moderately but significantly shorter in type 1 diabetes patients.

The library was obtained by the immunoSEQ multiplex PCR assay. The entire amount of isolated RNA was reverse transcribed using the High Capacity cDNA Reverse Transcription Kit, so the sequenced TCRB transcripts were expressed ones. Entries here come from immuneACCESS through TCRdb and include only in-frame sequences with V and J called. Some clones fail to appear in such tables; in the studies checked, an unresolved V gene covers under half of the shortfall, and the cause of the remainder is unknown. Recorded for this sample are 250,000 to 300,000 clones; around 22% of them occurred a single time. The ten largest clones add up to 0.012% of the sample. The antigens for these receptors are not known. Sequencing used naive CD4+ T cells from blood. The sample's cell subset or site, from its label and the paper: true naive CD4+ T cells. Source of these receptors: a woman in her 30s with type 1 diabetes.

Only a few counts were recorded for this clone. The chain is built from TRBV28 and TRBJ2-7, with D possibly TRBD1 on 6 matching bases. Germline CDR1 and CDR2: MDHEN and SYDVKM. The CDR3 is made up of 16 amino acids. Trimming left V 2 bases short and J 0 bases short, with 14 bases between. The CDR3 DNA reads TGTGCCAGCAGTTTACGCCGCAGGGGTAGCTCCTACGAGCAGTACTTC. It is translated as CASSLRRRGSSYEQYF.

This clone has a handful of counts. The rearrangement joins TRBV4-1 to TRBJ2-2, with 8 bases lining up with TRBD2. Trimming cost V 2 bases and J 2 bases; bases outside gene matches: 4. In germline, CDR1 is MGHRA, CDR2 YSYEKL. This CDR3 comprises 16 residues. The CDR3 DNA sequence: TGCGCCAGCAGCCAACCAACTAGCGGAAACACCGGGGAGCTGTTTTTT. This translates into CASSQPTSGNTGELFF.

This clone was counted a few times. The chain carries TRBV7-2 and TRBJ2-1; 13 bases map to TRBD2. This CDR3 comprises 14 residues. The V and J ends lost 5 bases and 9 bases, in that order; junction bases with no gene match: 4. In germline, CDR1 is SGHTA, CDR2 FQGNSA. CDR3 in DNA: TGTGCCAGCAGCAGGACTAGCGGGAGTCCTGAGCAGTTCTTC. Encoded protein: CASSRTSGSPEQFF. The full variable domain, rest sourced from reference TRBV7-2 and TRBJ2-1, is GAGVSQSPSNKVTEKGKDVELRCDPISGHTALYWYRQSLGQGLEFLIYFQGNSAPDKSGLPSDRFSAERTGGSVSTLTIQRTQQEDSAVYLCASSRTSGSPEQFFGPGTRLTVL.

The chain links TRBV11-2 to TRBJ2-3; no clear D gene. The CDR3 is 12 residues long. CDR1 is SGHAT and CDR2 is FQNNGV in the germline V gene. V was shortened by 3 bases and J by 1 base, with 2 bases between the two germline ends. For the CDR3, the DNA is TGTGCCAGCAGCTTCGGCACAGATACGCAGTATTTT. This encodes CASSFGTDTQYF.

The J gene is TRBJ2-1, the V gene TRBV11-3; weak D call: TRBD1 (5 bases). The germline gives CDR1 SGHNT, CDR2 YENEEA. The CDR3 runs to 16 residues. Trimming pared 5 bases from V and 4 bases from J, leaving 18 bases between. The CDR3 is CASSLSWEGVYNEQFF. The CDR3, as DNA: TGTGCCAGCAGCCTCTCCTGGGAAGGGGTGTACAATGAGCAGTTCTTC.

In this sample, this clone turned up a few times. This rearrangement joins TRBV12-5 to TRBJ2-2, with a tentative D call TRBD2 (5 bases). The CDR3 is 17 residues long. The V gene lost 0 bases and the J gene lost 6 bases, with 17 bases spanning the gap. The germline gives CDR1 LGHNT, CDR2 FRNRAP. CDR3 protein: CASGLVLGAPTPGELFF. CDR3 DNA: TGTGCTAGTGGTTTGGTATTGGGAGCTCCAACACCCGGGGAGCTGTTTTTT.

This clone was detected only a few times. The chain carries TRBV29-1 and TRBJ2-7, with TRBD2 matching 10 bases. The germline gives CDR1 SQVTM, CDR2 ANQGSEA. V lost 4 bases to trimming and J lost 8 bases; unmatched junction nucleotides: 14. The CDR3 contains 15 residues. CDR3 bases: TGCAGCGTTGGGCTGGTCACTAGCGGGACCCACAAGCAGTACTTC. It yields the protein CSVGLVTSGTHKQYF.

V is TRBV28 and J is TRBJ2-5; 8 nucleotides line up with TRBD1. CDR1 and CDR2 (germline): MDHEN, SYDVKM. The CDR3 has 13 residues. The V gene end was trimmed by 4 bases and the J gene end by 5 bases; junction bases not matched to a gene: 3. The CDR3 region has the DNA TGTGCCAGCAGTTCCACAGGGGGGGAGACCCAGTACTTC. Protein: CASSSTGGETQYF.

This clone was counted only a few times. This sequence joins TRBV6-1 and TRBJ1-2, with 9 bases that match TRBD1. Germline V lookup: CDR1 MNHNS, CDR2 SASEGT. This CDR3 is built from 15 residues. V trimming: 7 bases; J trimming: 2 bases; junction bases outside the gene matches: 8. The CDR3 reads CASNYGQGSNYGYTF. The CDR3 nucleotides are TGTGCCAGCAACTATGGACAGGGGAGCAACTATGGCTACACCTTC.

This clone was seen a few times. The V call is TRBV29-1, the J call TRBJ2-7, with 7 bases aligning to TRBD1. CDR1 is SQVTM, CDR2 ANQGSEA, per germline. This CDR3 has 12 amino acids. The J segment lost 6 bases and the V segment lost 7 bases, leaving 9 bases of the junction unmatched. The CDR3 region has the DNA TGCAGCGGCCGACAGGGAAACGGCGAGCAGTACTTC. Its protein product is CSGRQGNGEQYF.

The chain uses TRBV29-1 and TRBJ2-2; 10 bases are shared with TRBD1. CDR1 is SQVTM, CDR2 ANQGSEA, per germline. The CDR3 totals 15 residues. Unmatched junction bases numbered 11, after V lost 6 bases and J lost 7 bases. CDR3: CSVDTGTGVLGELFF. For the CDR3, the DNA is TGCAGCGTGGATACCGGGACAGGGGTTCTCGGGGAGCTGTTTTTT.

In its sample, this clone was seen a few times. The chain joins TRBV2 to TRBJ1-4, with D possibly matching TRBD1 (6 bases). The ends were cut back, 2 bases at V and 5 bases at J, with 9 bases in the middle. The germline gives CDR1 SNHLY, CDR2 FYNNEI. The length of the CDR3 is 14 residues. This CDR3 is CASSERTANEKLFF. As DNA, the CDR3 is TGTGCCAGCAGTGAACGGACAGCAAATGAAAAACTGTTTTTT. The complete variable domain, with remaining parts taken from reference TRBV2 and TRBJ1-4, reads EPEVTQTPSHQVTQMGQEVILRCVPISNHLYFYWYRQILGQKVEFLVSFYNNEISEKSEIFDDQFSVERPDGSNFTLKIRSTKLEDSAMYFCASSERTANEKLFFGSGTQLSVL.

This clone has just a few counts. J is TRBJ2-2 and V is TRBV4-2, with 9 bases that match TRBD2. Germline CDR1 and CDR2: LGHNA and YNFKEQ. The CDR3 has 18 amino acids. With 5 bases clipped from V and 1 base from J, the junction kept 11 bases outside the gene matches. CDR3 sequence reads: CASSSSDRLAVNTGELFF. The CDR3 nucleotides read TGTGCCAGCAGCTCGAGCGATAGACTAGCGGTGAACACCGGGGAGCTGTTTTTT.

This clone came up a few times. The chain recombines TRBV5-1 with TRBJ2-1, with D perhaps TRBD1 (6 bases). CDR1 and CDR2 (germline): SGHRS, YFSETQ. The CDR3 is made up of 15 amino acids. V was shortened by 2 bases and J by 0 bases, with 9 bases between the two germline ends. CDR3 amino acids: CASSLQGISYNEQFF. The CDR3 DNA reads as TGCGCCAGCAGCTTACAGGGTATCTCCTACAATGAGCAGTTCTTC.

There are a few counts of this clone. The V gene is TRBV11-2, the J gene TRBJ2-7; TRBD1 agrees at 8 bases. The length of the CDR3 is 16 residues. The J segment lost 4 bases and the V segment lost 2 bases, leaving 10 bases of the junction unmatched. Germline V gives CDR1 SGHAT, CDR2 FQNNGV. The CDR3 nucleotides are TGTGCCAGCAGCTTACTTTGGACAGGGACGGCGTACGAGCAGTACTTC. Its protein product is CASSLLWTGTAYEQYF.

The rearrangement links TRBV2 to TRBJ2-2; 8 bases match TRBD2. The trim removed 2 bases at V and 5 bases at J, leaving 4 bases unmatched. Germline V gene lookup returns CDR1 SNHLY and CDR2 FYNNEI. The CDR3 has 15 residues. CDR3 sequence: CASSERGGRTGELFF. The CDR3, as DNA: TGTGCCAGCAGTGAACGGGGGGGTAGGACCGGGGAGCTGTTTTTT.

This sequence joins TRBV5-1 and TRBJ1-1, with 8 nucleotides matching TRBD1. With V trimmed by 4 bases and J by 11 bases, 4 bases remained unmatched. The length of the CDR3 is 11 residues. CDR1 is SGHRS, CDR2 YFSETQ, per germline. The CDR3 nucleotides are TGCGCCAGCAGCGCGGACAGGGCCGCTTTCTTT. Its translation: CASSADRAAFF. The full variable domain, completed using reference TRBV5-1 and TRBJ1-1, is KAGVTQTPRYLIKTRGQQVTLSCSPISGHRSVSWYQQTPGQGLQFLFEYFSETQRNKGNFPGRFSGRQFSNSRSEMNVSTLELGDSALYLCASSADRAAFFGQGTRLTVV.